The clone carrying this TCR beta chain has at least ten counts. Its antigen is not identified. This entry belongs to a study of T cell repertoires in cytomegalovirus infection. Study-level points and caveats: In two of eight donors, the top clonotype was HLA-C-restricted CMV-specific. Based on cumulative public TCR beta family frequency, carriers of CMV plus the relevant HLA were identified.

TCRdb used MiXCR to reprocess the reads, holding one entry per CDR3 protein. This table holds 900,000 to 950,000 distinct CDR3 sequences, 30% to 40% found once. This CDR3 comprises 13 residues. CDR1 is MNHGY and CDR2 is SVAAGI in the germline V gene. Germline trimming cut 6 bases from V and 4 bases from J; bases unmatched to any gene: 5. The TCR sequence derives from a human donor in good health (CMV status not recorded). Some clones in this sample may be carry-over from other donors' samples. This sequence joins TRBV6-9 and TRBJ1-2; 7 bases match TRBD1. Sequencing used cultured CD8+ T cells from PBMCs, obtained from culture after CMV antigen stimulation. This chain's CDR3 is CASRLSGGYGYTF. CDR3 sequence (DNA): TGTGCCAGCAGGTTGTCAGGGGGCTATGGCTACACCTTC.